This T cell receptor beta chain originates from a study of CD8 T cells in Susac syndrome. The sample holds one count of this clonotype. Reverse transcription of roughly 0.5 to 1 ug RNA used random hexamers. MiXCR was run by TCRdb on the immunoSEQ multiplex PCR reads, yielding one entry per CDR3 protein. The repertoire holds 150,000 to 200,000 distinct CDR3 sequences, with around 96% as singletons. CDR3 length: 15 amino acids. The germline V gene encodes CDR1 LGHNA and CDR2 YSLEER. The TCR comes from a human donor in good health. Sequenced input: CD4+ T cells from PBMCs. V gene TRBV4-3 combines with J gene TRBJ2-7; 8 bases map to TRBD1. CDR3 sequence reads: CAQQRGSGQDYEQYF. The CDR3 DNA reads as TGCGCTCAGCAACGGGGTTCGGGACAGGACTACGAGCAGTACTTC.